The 29 T cell receptor beta chains listed next were all sequenced from one sample in a study of blood T cell repertoires in COVID-19. Only in-frame clones appear in the TCRdb table, and some are missing; sequencing was by immunoSEQ multiplex PCR. This table has fewer than 250,000 clones, approximately 86% appearing once. Sequencing was done on a sample of peripheral blood. These receptors all come from a man aged 35 to 55 with acute or convalescent COVID-19.

V and J are TRBV5-8 and TRBJ2-3; 13 bases agree with TRBD2. V shed 3 bases, J shed 8 bases, and the junction held 6 bases outside the gene matches. Germline V CDR1 and CDR2: SGHTS, YDEGEE. This CDR3 comprises 15 residues. The CDR3 loop is CASSSPLAGGATQYF. CDR3 bases: TGTGCCAGCAGCTCCCCACTAGCGGGGGGGGCTACGCAGTATTTT.

The chain uses TRBV7-9 and TRBJ2-5; 14 nucleotides agree with TRBD2. The CDR3 runs 16 residues. V lost 7 bases, J lost 9 bases, and 13 bases stayed unmatched. Germline assignment: CDR1 SEHNR and CDR2 FQNEAQ (reference sequence). CDR3: CASTPNIPGLAGAQYF. In DNA form, the CDR3 reads TGTGCCAGCACCCCCAATATTCCGGGACTAGCGGGGGCCCAGTACTTC.

The J gene is TRBJ1-2, the V gene TRBV7-9, with 7 bases matching TRBD1. The CDR3 loop spans 14 amino acids. Trimming at V came to 2 bases and at J to 8 bases, leaving 8 bases not matched to a gene. Germline V gene data show CDR1 as SEHNR and CDR2 as FQNEAQ (reference sequence). The CDR3: CASSLTGQEEGYTF. DNA for the CDR3: TGTGCCAGCAGCTTAACAGGACAGGAGGAGGGCTACACCTTC. Filled out from reference TRBV7-9 and TRBJ1-2, the complete variable domain reads DTGVSQNPRHKITKRGQNVTFRCDPISEHNRLYWYRQTLGQGPEFLTYFQNEAQLEKSRLLSDRFSAERPKGSFSTLEIQRTEQGDSAMYLCASSLTGQEEGYTFGSGTRLTVV.

The V and J genes are TRBV9 and TRBJ2-3; possible D gene TRBD2, 5 bases. This CDR3 region has 14 residues. Germline assignment: CDR1 SGDLS and CDR2 YYNGEE. V lost 6 bases and J 3 bases, leaving 14 bases between the germline ends. CDR3 in amino acids: CASNPDGDTDTQYF. DNA of the CDR3: TGTGCCAGCAACCCAGACGGGGATACAGATACGCAGTATTTT. The full variable domain, rest sourced from reference TRBV9 and TRBJ2-3, is DSGVTQTPKHLITATGQRVTLRCSPRSGDLSVYWYQQSLDQGLQFLIQYYNGEERAKGNILERFSAQQFPDLHSELNLSSLELGDSALYFCASNPDGDTDTQYFGPGTRLTVL.

This rearrangement joins TRBV7-2 to TRBJ2-1; the match to TRBD2 covers 12 bases. Germline values: CDR1 SGHTA, CDR2 FQGNSA. The CDR3 has 15 amino acids. The V and J ends lost 5 bases and 5 bases, in that order; junction bases with no gene match: 4. The CDR3 loop reads CASSPGLAGNNEQFF. The CDR3 DNA is TGTGCCAGCAGCCCCGGACTAGCGGGAAACAATGAGCAGTTCTTC.

J is TRBJ2-7 and V is TRBV5-1; 12 nucleotides align to TRBD1. Unmatched junction bases numbered 5, after V lost 4 bases and J lost 12 bases. The CDR3 runs 12 residues. Germline loops: CDR1 SGHRS, CDR2 YFSETQ. CDR3 coding DNA: TGCGCCAGCAGCCATGGGACAGGGGGCACGTACTTC. It translates to CASSHGTGGTYF.

The chain uses TRBV27 and TRBJ1-3, with 7 positions matching TRBD1. After removal of 5 bases from V and 8 bases from J, the junction contained 6 bases not matched to a gene. Looked up from germline, CDR1 is MNHEY and CDR2 is SMNVEV (reference sequence). This CDR3 is 13 amino acids long. CDR3 nucleotide sequence: TGTGCCAGCAGTCGCCAGGGGGAAGACACCATATATTTT. Translation gives CASSRQGEDTIYF.

This clone was observed once. This chain joins TRBV6-5 and TRBJ1-1; D remains unclear. The CDR3 has 14 amino acids. V lost 0 bases, J lost 6 bases, and 11 bases lay in between. Germline CDR1 is MNHEY and CDR2 is SVGAGI. CDR3 in amino acids: CASSYSGGGAEAFF. For the CDR3, the DNA is TGTGCCAGCAGTTACTCCGGCGGTGGCGCTGAAGCTTTCTTT.

The chain's CDR3 is CASSRQSGGIPDTQYF. DNA for the CDR3: TGCGCCAGCAGCCGCCAATCAGGGGGCATACCAGATACGCAGTATTTT. The rearrangement uses TRBV4-3 and TRBJ2-3; 8 nucleotides agree with TRBD1. The CDR3 is 16 amino acids. Germline V gives CDR1 LGHNA, CDR2 YSLEER. Trimming removed 4 bases from V and 4 bases from J; junction bases left unmatched: 10.

This chain connects TRBV4-1 to TRBJ2-7; possible D gene TRBD2, 5 bases. The V gene's germline CDR1 is MGHRA and CDR2 YSYEKL. The CDR3 consists of 13 residues. Between the trimmed V and J ends, which lost 2 bases and 3 bases, there was a span of 8 bases. The CDR3 nucleotides are TGCGCCAGCAGCCAACCGGGATTCTACGAGCAGTACTTC. Amino acids: CASSQPGFYEQYF.

The V and J genes are TRBV19 and TRBJ1-2, with 8 bases matching TRBD1. The germline V gene encodes CDR1 LNHDA and CDR2 SQIVND (reference sequence). Trimming at V came to 6 bases and at J to 2 bases, leaving 11 bases not matched to a gene. CDR3 length equals 16 residues. CDR3 in DNA: TGTGCCAGTAGAAACCCCGGACAGGGATCCAACTATGGCTACACCTTC. Protein: CASRNPGQGSNYGYTF.

The rearrangement uses TRBV4-3 and TRBJ2-2; 7 bases agree with TRBD1. Trimming at V came to 0 bases and at J to 7 bases, leaving 11 bases not matched to a gene. Germline V CDR1 and CDR2: LGHNA, YSLEER. CDR3 size: 17 residues. DNA of the CDR3: TGCGCCAGCAGCCAAGACTGGGTTCCAGGGGGAATCGGGGAGCTGTTTTTT. As protein: CASSQDWVPGGIGELFF.

This chain connects TRBV19 to TRBJ1-5; no reliable D call. V was shortened by 1 base and J by 0 bases, with 10 bases between the two germline ends. This CDR3 spans 16 amino acids. Germline lookup yields CDR1 LNHDA and CDR2 SQIVND (reference sequence). The CDR3 here is CASSIVGGYSNQPQHF. The CDR3 nucleotides are TGTGCCAGTAGTATAGTTGGAGGGTATAGCAATCAGCCCCAGCATTTT. Full variable domain (missing parts from reference TRBV19 and TRBJ1-5): DGGITQSPKYLFRKEGQNVTLSCEQNLNHDAMYWYRQDPGQGLRLIYYSQIVNDFQKGDIAEGYSVSREKKESFPLTVTSAQKNPTAFYLCASSIVGGYSNQPQHFGDGTRLSIL.

The chain recombines TRBV24-1 with TRBJ2-2, with 10 bases lining up with TRBD1. Germline V lookup: CDR1 KGHDR, CDR2 SFDVKD. With 2 bases clipped from V and 6 bases from J, the junction kept 2 bases outside the gene matches. The CDR3 length is 15 residues. The CDR3 sequence: CATSDWGQGPGELFF. CDR3 coding DNA: TGTGCCACCAGTGATTGGGGACAGGGGCCCGGGGAGCTGTTTTTT.

The rearrangement uses TRBV7-6 and TRBJ2-1; possible D gene TRBD1, 6 bases. The ends were cut back, 4 bases at V and 6 bases at J, with 7 bases in the middle. The CDR3 runs 12 residues. CDR1 is SGHVS and CDR2 is FNYEAQ in the germline V gene. This CDR3 is CASSSQGNEQFF. DNA of the CDR3: TGTGCCAGCAGCTCACAGGGCAATGAGCAGTTCTTC.

The gene calls are TRBV30 and TRBJ2-1; 10 bases align to TRBD2. V lost 3 bases to trimming and J lost 3 bases; unmatched junction nucleotides: 2. This CDR3 is 14 amino acids long. Looked up from germline, CDR1 is GTSNPN and CDR2 is SVGIG (reference sequence). CDR3 sequence: CAWSLAGVYNEQFF. CDR3 nucleotide sequence: TGTGCCTGGAGCCTAGCGGGGGTCTACAATGAGCAGTTCTTC.

This rearrangement joins TRBV19 to TRBJ1-4; D is perhaps TRBD1 (6 bases). V lost 1 base to trimming and J lost 8 bases, with 14 bases between them. The germline CDR1 and CDR2 sequences are LNHDA and SQIVND (reference sequence). The length of the CDR3 is 15 residues. The CDR3 coding sequence is TGTGCCAGTAGTATAGCGGCAGGGGCCCGCGAAAAACTGTTTTTT. Protein: CASSIAAGAREKLFF.

This CDR3 reads CAGGGTGAATNEKLFF. CDR3 DNA: TGTGCCGGGGGAGGGACAGGCGCGGCTACTAATGAAAAACTGTTTTTT. The chain carries TRBV6-6 and TRBJ1-4; TRBD1 aligns across 8 bases. V lost 11 bases, J lost 2 bases, and 13 bases stayed unmatched. Germline values: CDR1 MNHNY, CDR2 SVGAGI (reference sequence). The CDR3 is made up of 16 amino acids.

The chain is built from TRBV3-1 (or the pseudogene TRBV3-2) and TRBJ1-2; TRBD1 matches at 7 bases. The CDR3 loop spans 14 amino acids. The germline CDR1 and CDR2 sequences are LGHDT and YNNKEL (reference sequence). Trimming removed 0 bases from V and 7 bases from J; junction bases left unmatched: 5. CDR3 in DNA: TGTGCCAGCAGCCAAGACCGGACAGGAGGTGGCTACACCTTC. This sequence encodes CASSQDRTGGGYTF.

The chain uses TRBV5-8 and TRBJ1-3; maybe TRBD1 (5 bases). Germline V gene sequence: CDR1 SGHTS, CDR2 YDEGEE. This CDR3 has 16 amino acids. V was shortened by 3 bases and J by 0 bases, with 13 bases between the two germline ends. Here the CDR3 DNA reads TGTGCCAGCAGCTGGGGGATGGGGGGCTCTGGAAACACCATATATTTT. This sequence encodes CASSWGMGGSGNTIYF.

V gene TRBV27 combines with J gene TRBJ2-7, with TRBD2 matching 8 bases. CDR1 and CDR2 (germline): MNHEY, SMNVEV (reference sequence). The length of the CDR3 is 18 residues. After removal of 0 bases from V and 6 bases from J, the junction contained 16 bases not matched to a gene. The CDR3 region has the DNA TGTGCCAGCAGTTTATCGTCTGTGAGCGGGAGCATCAAAGGCGAGCAGTACTTC. Its protein product is CASSLSSVSGSIKGEQYF.

The rearrangement uses TRBV28 and TRBJ2-1, with TRBD2 as a possible D gene (5 bases). The CDR3 sequence is 13 residues long. Trimming took 7 bases from V and 5 from J, leaving 12 bases between them. Germline CDR1 and CDR2: MDHEN and SYDVKM. The CDR3 DNA is TGTGCCAGCAATTCGGGATCCCACAATGAGCAGTTCTTC. As protein: CASNSGSHNEQFF. The whole variable domain, remainder taken from reference TRBV28 and TRBJ2-1, is DVKVTQSSRYLVKRTGEKVFLECVQDMDHENMFWYRQDPGLGLRLIYFSYDVKMKEKGDIPEGYSVSREKKERFSLILESASTNQTSMYLCASNSGSHNEQFFGPGTRLTVL.

This chain links TRBV4-1 with TRBJ2-3, with 12 bases lining up with TRBD2. V lost 5 bases and J lost 6; bases outside the gene matches: 21. There are 20 residues in the CDR3. Germline assignment: CDR1 MGHRA and CDR2 YSYEKL. For the CDR3, the DNA is TGCGCCAGCAGCTTAAAAATCGGCCCTAGGCTAGCGGGAGGGAGGGATACGCAGTATTTT. Its translation is CASSLKIGPRLAGGRDTQYF.

This sequence joins TRBV7-2 and TRBJ1-2; 8 bases fit TRBD1. The CDR3 consists of 15 residues. Germline values: CDR1 SGHTA, CDR2 FQGNSA. Unmatched junction bases numbered 8, after V lost 4 bases and J lost 4 bases. CDR3 amino acids: CASSSPSRGPYGYTF. In DNA form, the CDR3 reads TGTGCCAGCAGCTCTCCCTCCAGGGGGCCCTATGGCTACACCTTC.

The chain recombines TRBV20-1 with TRBJ2-5; 9 positions agree with TRBD2. This CDR3 is built from 15 residues. V gave up 3 bases and J gave up 5 bases; unmatched junction bases: 10. Germline CDR1 reads DFQATT; CDR2 reads SNEGSKA (reference sequence). CDR3 residues: CSASPISGSEETQYF. The CDR3 DNA reads TGCAGTGCTAGTCCAATTAGCGGGAGTGAGGAGACCCAGTACTTC.

The chain combines TRBV18 with TRBJ2-1, with 9 bases matching TRBD1. Trimming at V came to 3 bases and at J to 4 bases, leaving 7 bases not matched to a gene. Looked up from germline, CDR1 is KGHSH and CDR2 is LQKENI. This CDR3 is 16 amino acids long. The CDR3 coding sequence is TGTGCCAGCTCACCGACCGGGGACAGGGATTACAATGAGCAGTTCTTC. This sequence encodes CASSPTGDRDYNEQFF.

CDR3 coding DNA: TGCAGCGCAGGACAGGGAACTAACTATGGCTACACCTTC. It is translated as CSAGQGTNYGYTF. This chain connects TRBV29-1 to TRBJ1-2, with TRBD1 identical over 8 bases. The length of the CDR3 is 13 residues. Per the germline V gene, CDR1 is SQVTM and CDR2 is ANQGSEA. V was pared by 7 bases and J by 0 bases, with 4 bases of the junction left unmatched.

The J gene is TRBJ1-2, the V gene TRBV11-2; tentatively, D is TRBD1 (5 bases). V was cut by 8 bases and J by 1 base, with 20 bases left in between. CDR1 SGHAT and CDR2 FQNNGV come from the germline V gene. The length of the CDR3 is 16 residues. The CDR3 sequence is CASPGREAINNYGYTF. As DNA, the CDR3 is TGTGCCAGCCCAGGCAGGGAGGCGATTAATAACTATGGCTACACCTTC.

The V gene is TRBV27, the J gene TRBJ2-7, with 7 positions matching TRBD1. Unmatched junction bases numbered 13, after V lost 3 bases and J lost 2 bases. The germline gives CDR1 MNHEY, CDR2 SMNVEV (reference sequence). The CDR3 totals 17 residues. CDR3 sequence: CASSFIQQGVNTYEQYF. The CDR3 DNA reads TGTGCCAGCAGTTTCATCCAGCAGGGGGTTAACACCTACGAGCAGTACTTC.